The T cell receptor (beta chain) under discussion was sequenced for a study of blood T cell repertoires in COVID-19. About the study: PBMCs, B-cell-depleted T cells, or T cells provided the cDNA or gDNA that made up the material.

Using immunoSEQ multiplex PCR, the repertoire was profiled, and TCRdb retains in-frame clones only, with some absent. The table has some 45,000 clones, 84% seen once. This CDR3 spans 17 amino acids. Germline V lookup: CDR1 LGHNA, CDR2 YSLEER. V was clipped by 0 bases and J by 2 bases, with 14 bases between them. The genes are TRBV4-3 and TRBJ1-3; no definite D call. Sequenced: peripheral blood. The receptor was isolated from a man aged 55 to 69 with acute or convalescent COVID-19. The CDR3 sequence is CASSQEWEGRAGNTIYF. The CDR3 nucleotides are TGCGCCAGCAGCCAAGAGTGGGAGGGAAGGGCTGGAAACACCATATATTTT.